These T cell receptor beta chains were read from a single sample in a study of blood T cells in healthy people across ages. MiXCR, applied by TCRdb to the 5' RACE reads, yields one record per CDR3 protein. Of fewer than 2,000,000 distinct CDR3 sequences in the sample, roughly two fifths are singletons; the top ten hold 23%. The sample comprised blood. The receptors here all came from a human donor in good health. The CDR3 runs from the conserved cysteine through the conserved F or W. Each record gives: D gene, J gene, clone size, V gene, CDR3 DNA, CDR3 protein. A D gene is named only where the DNA matches it firmly. The size of a clone is reported for some rows only, either as once, few or many, or as a class for expanded clones.

>-|TRBJ2-5|few|TRBV29-1
TGCAGCGTTGAAGAGGGAGCGAAAGGAGCGGGGACCCAGTACTTC
CSVEEGAKGAGTQYF
>-|TRBJ1-1|-|TRBV12-5
TGTGCTAGTGGCCCATCCCCCTGGGGAGACCTGAACACTGAAGCTTTCTTT
CASGPSPWGDLNTEAFF
>-|TRBJ2-5|few|TRBV27
TGTGCCAGCAGTACAACAGGGATGGAGACCCAGTACTTC
CASSTTGMETQYF
>-|TRBJ2-7|few|TRBV7-9
TGTGCCAGCAGCCCCCCCCTTGGCATTAACTACGAGCAGTACTTC
CASSPPLGINYEQYF
>TRBD1|TRBJ2-1|few|TRBV6-2/TRBV6-3
TGTGCCAGCAGGGGGGACAGGGGGTCTTACAATGAGCAGTTCTTC
CASRGDRGSYNEQFF
>TRBD2|TRBJ2-1|once|TRBV27
TGTGCCAGCAGGCAAGGACTAGACTATGAGCAGTTCTTC
CASRQGLDYEQFF
>TRBD1|TRBJ1-6|-|TRBV28
TGTGCCAGCAGTTCCTCCGGGACAGGGTATTCACCCCTCCACTTT
CASSSSGTGYSPLHF
>TRBD2|TRBJ2-5|-|TRBV9
TGTGCCAGCAGCGTGCGGGGGGGCTGGCAAGAGACCCAGTACTTC
CASSVRGGWQETQYF
>-|TRBJ2-1|-|TRBV12-3/TRBV12-4
TGTGCCAGCACCATGTCCGATGAGCAGTTCTTC
CASTMSDEQFF
>TRBD2|TRBJ2-5|many|TRBV12-3/TRBV12-4
TGTGCCAGCAGTTACGGGACTAGCGTGGGTGAGACCCAGTACTTC
CASSYGTSVGETQYF
>-|TRBJ1-4|-|TRBV4-1
TGCGCCAGCAGCCAAGATTCCATAAACCTCGTAACTAATGAAAAACTGTTTTTT
CASSQDSINLVTNEKLFF
>TRBD2|TRBJ2-7|-|TRBV10-3
TGTGCCATCAGTCGAGGGGCTAGCGGGGGGCCGGGGGCCCAGTACTTC
CAISRGASGGPGAQYF
>-|TRBJ2-1|few|TRBV5-1
TGCGCCAGCAGATCATTGGGGGGGGGCCTTACAAATGAGCAGTTCTTC
CASRSLGGGLTNEQFF
>TRBD1|TRBJ2-7|-|TRBV19
TGTGCCAGTAGAACAAGCGGGACAGGGGAAGACGAGCAGTACTTC
CASRTSGTGEDEQYF
>TRBD1|TRBJ1-1|-|TRBV7-2
TGTGCCAGCAGCCAGGACAGGACAGGGAGAGGAACTGAAGCTTTCTTT
CASSQDRTGRGTEAFF
>-|TRBJ1-2|-|TRBV15
TGTGCCACCAGCAGAAGCAGGGATGGCTACACCTTC
CATSRSRDGYTF
>-|TRBJ1-5|few|TRBV20-1
TGCAGTCCCCTTGGACATTGGGGCAATCAGCCCCAGCATTTT
CSPLGHWGNQPQHF
>-|TRBJ2-1|few|TRBV5-1
TGCGCCAGCAGCTTGGGAGTAGACGGGGCCGTTTGGTTCTTC
CASSLGVDGAVWFF
>-|TRBJ2-5|few|TRBV20-1
TGCAGTGCTAGAGATAACGGGGGTGTGGGCCAAGAGACCCAGTACTTC
CSARDNGGVGQETQYF
>-|TRBJ2-7|-|TRBV25-1
TGTGCCAGCAGTGAATATTTTACTCGCTCCTACGAGCAGTACTTC
CASSEYFTRSYEQYF
>TRBD1|TRBJ2-7|few|TRBV29-1
TGCAGCGTGAGGGGGCGACTATCCCCATGGGAGCAGTACTTC
CSVRGRLSPWEQYF
>-|TRBJ2-1|-|TRBV5-5
TGTGCCAGCAGCTTGGCGGAGGGAAATGAGCAGTTCTTC
CASSLAEGNEQFF
>TRBD2|TRBJ2-1|few|TRBV24-1
TGTGCCACCAGTGATTCCGGACTAGCGGGGGTTTACAATGAGCAGTTCTTC
CATSDSGLAGVYNEQFF
>-|TRBJ1-2|-|TRBV6-5
TGTGCCACCTCATTAGACGGGGGTGCCTATGGCTACACCTTC
CATSLDGGAYGYTF
>-|TRBJ2-7|few|TRBV6-5
TGTGCCAGCAGTAACCCAGGGGTACCCTACGAGCAGTACTTC
CASSNPGVPYEQYF
>TRBD1|TRBJ1-1|-|TRBV20-1
TGCAGTGTTTTCGACAGGGTGGGGATGAACACTGTAGCTTTCTTT
CSVFDRVGMNTVAFF
>-|TRBJ2-7|few|TRBV29-1
TGCAGCGGGGTCCTCCTCTACGAGCAGTACTTC
CSGVLLYEQYF
>-|TRBJ1-4|-|TRBV5-5
TGTGCCAGCAGCTTGGAAGGGCACGGTGAAAAACTGTTTTTT
CASSLEGHGEKLFF
>TRBD1|TRBJ2-4|-|TRBV20-1
TGCAGTGCTAGCCGTGACAGGGGCTGGGAGCAGTACTTC
CSASRDRGWEQYF
>TRBD1|TRBJ1-5|-|TRBV10-3
TGTGCCATCAGCCCAGGGGGCCTCTATAGCAATCAGCCCCAGCATTTT
CAISPGGLYSNQPQHF
>-|TRBJ2-1|-|TRBV28
TGTGCCAGCAGCTCACTAGAAGGGACCTACAATGAGCAGTTCTTC
CASSSLEGTYNEQFF
>-|TRBJ1-2|-|TRBV5-5
TGTGCCAGCAGCTTGTCAGGACAGTATGGCTACACCTTC
CASSLSGQYGYTF
>TRBD2|TRBJ2-5|few|TRBV12-3/TRBV12-4
TGTGCCAGTTCGGGGGGGAGTCGAGAGACCCAGTACTTC
CASSGGSRETQYF
>TRBD1|TRBJ2-1|-|TRBV25-1
TGTGCCAGCAGTGCGCTGGGACAGGGGTCAATGGGATCCTACAATGAGCAGTTCTTC
CASSALGQGSMGSYNEQFF
>TRBD2|TRBJ2-7|few|TRBV10-3
TGTGCCATCAGCCTCGGACTAGCGGGGGACGAGCGGTACTTC
CAISLGLAGDERYF
>TRBD2|TRBJ2-1|-|TRBV24-1
TGTGCCACCAACCTTATAGCCGCGGGGGGGCCGGATGAGCAGTTCTTC
CATNLIAAGGPDEQFF
>TRBD1|TRBJ2-6|-|TRBV4-3
TGCGCCAGCAGCCTCACCGGGACAGGGGGCTCGATATACTCTGGGGCCAACGTCCTGACTTTC
CASSLTGTGGSIYSGANVLTF
>-|TRBJ1-4|-|TRBV12-3/TRBV12-4
TGTGCCAGCAGTGCGGGATATCAAAATTCACTGTTTTTT
CASSAGYQNSLFF
>-|TRBJ2-5|few|TRBV7-3
TGTGCCAGCTCCCCGACGGGGGTTGGGACGGAGACCCAGTACTTC
CASSPTGVGTETQYF
>-|TRBJ1-5|once|TRBV7-2
TGTGCCAGCAGCTTAGAGAACAGACTTAGCAATCAGCCCCAGCATTTT
CASSLENRLSNQPQHF
>-|TRBJ1-2|-|TRBV12-3/TRBV12-4
TGTGCCAGCAGATTCGGGCCTTCCCAGCACTATGGCTACACCTTC
CASRFGPSQHYGYTF
>-|TRBJ2-1|-|TRBV12-3/TRBV12-4
TGTGCCAGCAGTTTGGTAAGGACGGCCCAGGATGAGCAGTTCTTC
CASSLVRTAQDEQFF
>TRBD1|TRBJ1-5|-|TRBV7-6
TGTGCCAGCAGCTTACTCAGGGGGGAGTACCAGCCCCAGCATTTT
CASSLLRGEYQPQHF
>TRBD1|TRBJ2-1|once|TRBV2
TGTGCCAGCAGTGAAACAGGGGGTTCCGGCAATGAGCAGTTCTTT
CASSETGGSGNEQFF
>-|TRBJ2-1|many|TRBV12-3/TRBV12-4
TGTGCCAGCTCTAGGGGACCCTACAATGAGCAGTTCTTC
CASSRGPYNEQFF
>-|TRBJ2-7|-|TRBV6-6
TGTGCCAGCAGTTACTCATTAGTTTACTCCTACGAGCAGTACTTC
CASSYSLVYSYEQYF
>TRBD2|TRBJ2-7|-|TRBV7-2
TGTGCCAGCAGCCCCGGTGGACTAGCGGGGGGTAACGAGCAGTACTTC
CASSPGGLAGGNEQYF
>TRBD1|TRBJ2-7|few|TRBV20-1
TGCAGTGCTAGAGATCCGGGACAGGGTGACTACGAGCAGTACTTC
CSARDPGQGDYEQYF
>-|TRBJ2-7|-|TRBV6-6
TGTGCCAGCAGTTATTGGCGGACCTACGAGCAGTACTTC
CASSYWRTYEQYF
>-|TRBJ2-4|few|TRBV9
TGTGCCAGCAGCGTAGAGACTCCCGGGGGAGACATTCAGTACTTC
CASSVETPGGDIQYF
>-|TRBJ2-7|once|TRBV5-1
TGCGCCAGCAGCTTGAAACTAGGGAGCATAGGCGGCGAGCAGTACTTC
CASSLKLGSIGGEQYF
>-|TRBJ2-1|-|TRBV20-1
TGCAGTGCTAGAGACCTGGACGGCTACAATGAGCAGTTCTTC
CSARDLDGYNEQFF
>-|TRBJ2-7|-|TRBV20-1
TGCAGTGCTTCCCTCCCGGGGCCAAGCGAGCAGTACTTC
CSASLPGPSEQYF
>TRBD2|TRBJ2-4|few|TRBV28
TGTGCCAGTAGTATTTCGCGGGGGGGGCCGGACATTCAGTACTTC
CASSISRGGPDIQYF
>TRBD1|TRBJ1-1|-|TRBV20-1
TGCAGTGCTAGTGACAGGGGGCACGGCTGGGGCACTGAAGCTTTCTTT
CSASDRGHGWGTEAFF
>TRBD2|TRBJ2-7|-|TRBV4-2
TGTGCCAGCAGCCACCCTGTGGGACTAGCGGGGGGACCCTACGAGCAGTACTTC
CASSHPVGLAGGPYEQYF
>-|TRBJ1-2|few|TRBV21-1
TGTGCCTGCAGCACCGATCTCCTCGAGTATGGCTACACCTTC
CACSTDLLEYGYTF
>TRBD1|TRBJ2-3|-|TRBV5-1
TGCGCCAGCAGCCCGGGACAGGGGGCGCCTCCAGATACGCAGTATTTT
CASSPGQGAPPDTQYF
>-|TRBJ1-2|-|TRBV12-3/TRBV12-4
TGTGCCAGCAACCCCTCGGGGGGAAGAATCGGGGGCTACACCTTC
CASNPSGGRIGGYTF
>-|TRBJ2-1|-|TRBV7-3
TGTGCCAGCAGCTTGACAGGTTTGGGTGAGCAGTTCTTC
CASSLTGLGEQFF